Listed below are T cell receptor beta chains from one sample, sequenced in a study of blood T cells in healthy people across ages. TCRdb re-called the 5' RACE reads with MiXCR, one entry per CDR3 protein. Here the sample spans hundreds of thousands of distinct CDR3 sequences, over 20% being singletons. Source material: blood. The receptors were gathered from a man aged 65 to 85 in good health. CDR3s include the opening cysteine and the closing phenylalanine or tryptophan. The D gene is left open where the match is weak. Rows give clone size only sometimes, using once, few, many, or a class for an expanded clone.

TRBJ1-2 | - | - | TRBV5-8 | TGTGCCAGCAGCTTTAGGAGCCCTAACTATGGCTACACCTTC | CASSFRSPNYGYTF
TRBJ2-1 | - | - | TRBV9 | TGTGCCAGCAGCCCCGAGGGGGCCGGGACTAGAGTCCCGGCCGTATACAATGAGCAGTTCTTC | CASSPEGAGTRVPAVYNEQFF
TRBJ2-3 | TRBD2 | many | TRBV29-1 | TGCAGCGTTGACCTAGCGGGCACAGATACGCAGTATTTT | CSVDLAGTDTQYF
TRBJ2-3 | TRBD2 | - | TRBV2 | TGTGCCAGCAGTGAACCTAGCGGGGCTAGCACAGATACGCAGTATTTT | CASSEPSGASTDTQYF
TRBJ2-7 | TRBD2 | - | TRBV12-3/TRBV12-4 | TGTGCCAGCAGTCCACTAGCGGGAGTCTCTAACGAGCAGTACTTC | CASSPLAGVSNEQYF
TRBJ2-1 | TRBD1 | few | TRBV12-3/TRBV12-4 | TGTGCCAGCAGTTTATCGCCGCAGGGGGTTAATGAGCAGTTCTTC | CASSLSPQGVNEQFF
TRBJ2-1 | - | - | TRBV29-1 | TGCAGCGTTGCCACTTCAAAGAGCTCCTACAATGAGCAGTTCTTC | CSVATSKSSYNEQFF
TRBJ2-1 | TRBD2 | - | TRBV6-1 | TGTGTCAGCAGGTTAGCGGGAGGTTACAATGAGCAGTTCTTC | CVSRLAGGYNEQFF
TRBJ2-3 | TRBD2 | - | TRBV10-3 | TGTGCCATCAGTGAGGATGGACTAGCGGGAGATACGCAGTATTTT | CAISEDGLAGDTQYF
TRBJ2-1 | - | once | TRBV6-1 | TGTGCCAGCAGTGAAGTAACAGGTTACAATGAGCAGTTCTTC | CASSEVTGYNEQFF
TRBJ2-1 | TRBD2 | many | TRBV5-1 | TGCGCCAGCAGCATGGGACTAGCGGGAGTGAATGAGCAGTTCTTC | CASSMGLAGVNEQFF
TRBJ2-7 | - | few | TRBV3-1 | TGTGCCAGCAGCCAAGCTAGTTTTGGGGCTAGCGAGACCTACGAGCAGTACTTC | CASSQASFGASETYEQYF
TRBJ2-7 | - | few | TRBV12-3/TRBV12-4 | TGTGCCAGTACAGGGAACTACGAGCAGTACTTC | CASTGNYEQYF
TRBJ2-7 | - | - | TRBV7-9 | TGTGCCAGCAGCCCGGGACCGAGGAGCTCCTACGAGCAGTACTTC | CASSPGPRSSYEQYF
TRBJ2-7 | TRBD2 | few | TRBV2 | TGTGCCAGCATAGCGGGCGGCTACGAGCAGTACTTC | CASIAGGYEQYF
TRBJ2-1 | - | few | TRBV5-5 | TGTGCCAGCAGCTTGACAGGGATCATTTCATATGAGCAGTTCTTC | CASSLTGIISYEQFF
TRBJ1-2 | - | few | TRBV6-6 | TGTGCCAGCAGTCAAGGGGGTTACTATGGCTACACCTTC | CASSQGGYYGYTF
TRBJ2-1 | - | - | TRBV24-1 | TGTGCCACCAGTGATTTGGGAGCTTCGATCGACGGGGGAATCAATGAGCAGTTCTTC | CATSDLGASIDGGINEQFF
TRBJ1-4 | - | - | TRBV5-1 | TGCGCCAGCAGCTTGGGCCCCACAGGATCAGGGAGTGAAAAACTGTTTTTT | CASSLGPTGSGSEKLFF
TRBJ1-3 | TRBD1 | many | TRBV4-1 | TGCGCCAGCAGCCAAGAAGGTACCGGGACAGTGGGAAACACCATATATTTT | CASSQEGTGTVGNTIYF
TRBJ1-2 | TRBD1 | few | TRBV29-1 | TGCAGCGTCGCCGGGACAGCTAACTATGGCTACACCTTC | CSVAGTANYGYTF
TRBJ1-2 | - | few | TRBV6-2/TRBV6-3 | TGTGCCAGCAGGCTCACCGGGACAACCAATGGCTACACCTTC | CASRLTGTTNGYTF
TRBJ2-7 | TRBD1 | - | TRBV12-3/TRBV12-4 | TGTGCCAGCAGCCCCGGGACAGCTTACTACGAGCAGTACTTC | CASSPGTAYYEQYF
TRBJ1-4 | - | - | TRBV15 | TGTGCCACCAGCGGCCCAAACAGGGTCGGCGAAAAACTGTTTTTT | CATSGPNRVGEKLFF
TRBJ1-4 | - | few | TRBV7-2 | TGTGCCAGCAGCTTAGGAAGCTATAATGAAAAACTGTTTTTT | CASSLGSYNEKLFF
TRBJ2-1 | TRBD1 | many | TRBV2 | TGTGCCAGCACCTGGACTCCCAGGGGGGAGCAGTTCTTC | CASTWTPRGEQFF
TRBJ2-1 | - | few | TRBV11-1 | TGTGCCAGCAGCTTAGGCCAGACTAGAGTGGTTGATGAGCAGTTCTTC | CASSLGQTRVVDEQFF
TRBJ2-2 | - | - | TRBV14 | TGTGCCAGCAGCCAGAGAATCACAGGAGACTTCACCGGGGAGCTGTTTTTT | CASSQRITGDFTGELFF
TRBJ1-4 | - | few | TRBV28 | TGTGCCAGCAGTTCGGAGAGTCGGTCCAATGAAAAACTGTTTTTT | CASSSESRSNEKLFF